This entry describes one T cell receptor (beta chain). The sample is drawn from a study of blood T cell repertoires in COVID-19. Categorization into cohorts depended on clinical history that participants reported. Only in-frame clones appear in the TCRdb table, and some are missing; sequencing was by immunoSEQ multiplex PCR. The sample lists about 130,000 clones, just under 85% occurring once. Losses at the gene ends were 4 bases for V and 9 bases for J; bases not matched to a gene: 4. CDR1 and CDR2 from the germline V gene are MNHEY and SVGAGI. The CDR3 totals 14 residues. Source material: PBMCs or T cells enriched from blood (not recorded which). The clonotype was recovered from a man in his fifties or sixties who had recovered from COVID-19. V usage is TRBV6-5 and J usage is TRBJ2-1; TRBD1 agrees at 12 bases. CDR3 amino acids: CASSWDRGRTEQFF. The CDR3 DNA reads TGTGCCAGCAGTTGGGACAGGGGGCGCACTGAGCAGTTCTTC.